This passage covers 3 T cell receptor beta chains from one sample sequenced in a study of shared clonotypes between healthy human individuals. The protocol was immunoSEQ multiplex PCR, while the TCRdb copy is restricted to in-frame clones and leaves out a portion. The sample has approximately 590,000 clones; 95% are singletons. Cells designated naive CD8 were CD45RO-negative and were positively selected for CCR7, with terminally differentiated effector memory CD45RA+ cells excluded. Sequenced sample: naive CD8+ T cells sorted from blood. These receptors all stem from a woman aged 25 to 39 in good health.

The chain links TRBV27 to TRBJ2-7, with 12 bases aligning to TRBD2. There are 18 residues in the CDR3. V was pared by 0 bases and J by 2 bases, with 8 bases of the junction left unmatched. Germline CDR1 is MNHEY and CDR2 is SMNVEV (reference sequence). This CDR3 reads CASSLSILTSGRPYEQYF. The CDR3 coding sequence is TGTGCCAGCAGTTTATCGATTTTGACTAGCGGGAGACCCTACGAGCAGTACTTC.

This clone occurred once. This same CDR3 is encoded by further DNA sequences in the sample. The CDR3 is CASSVGGGTYEQYF. The CDR3 DNA follows: TGTGCCAGCAGCGTAGGAGGCGGAACCTACGAGCAGTACTTC. The chain has TRBV9 and TRBJ2-7; D unresolved. V lost 0 bases, J lost 2 bases, and 9 bases lay in between. The germline CDR1 and CDR2 sequences are SGDLS and YYNGEE. This CDR3 spans 14 amino acids.

This rearrangement joins TRBV2 to TRBJ2-1; no definite D call. The ends were cut back, 2 bases at V and 0 bases at J, with 11 bases in the middle. From germline, CDR1 is SNHLY and CDR2 FYNNEI. The CDR3 is 16 residues long. This CDR3 reads CASSEYLGNSYNEQFF. The CDR3 bases are TGTGCCAGCAGTGAATACCTGGGGAACTCCTACAATGAGCAGTTCTTC.